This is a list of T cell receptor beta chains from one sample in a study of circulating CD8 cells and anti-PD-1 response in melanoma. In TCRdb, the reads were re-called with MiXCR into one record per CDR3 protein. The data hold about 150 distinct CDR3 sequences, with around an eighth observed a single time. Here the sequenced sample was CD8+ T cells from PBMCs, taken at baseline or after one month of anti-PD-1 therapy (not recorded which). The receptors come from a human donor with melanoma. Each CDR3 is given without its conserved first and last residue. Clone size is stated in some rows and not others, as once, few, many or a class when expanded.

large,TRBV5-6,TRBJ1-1,ASSLAQEVTEAF
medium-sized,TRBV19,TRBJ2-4,ASSTTLAARNIQY
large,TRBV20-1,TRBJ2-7,SASQGLDEQY
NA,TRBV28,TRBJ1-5,ASSIWRHSNQPQH
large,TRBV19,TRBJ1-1,ASSMEVGGNTEAF
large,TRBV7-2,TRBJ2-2,ASSSNRDRGPISNTGELF
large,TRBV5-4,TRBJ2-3,ASSFWGGTYTQY
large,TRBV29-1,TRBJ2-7,SAQRGYEQY
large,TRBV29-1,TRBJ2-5,SVRDLGETQY
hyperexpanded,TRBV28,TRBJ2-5,ASTSGRETQY
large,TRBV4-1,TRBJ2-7,ASSQGSQDAYEQY
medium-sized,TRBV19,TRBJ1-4,ASSMMGGNEKLF
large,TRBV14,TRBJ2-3,ASSEGAEYTDTQY
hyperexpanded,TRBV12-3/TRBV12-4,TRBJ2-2,ASSTFRAIQNTGELF
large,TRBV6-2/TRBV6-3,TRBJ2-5,ASSPPMRADGETQY
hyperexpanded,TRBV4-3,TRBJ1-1,ASSQPRGLTTEAF
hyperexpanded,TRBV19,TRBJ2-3,ASSIVYSGGPSDTQY
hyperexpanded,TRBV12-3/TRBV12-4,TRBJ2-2,ASSPAGTSGDYGELF
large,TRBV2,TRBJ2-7,ASSPSDIIAISYEQY
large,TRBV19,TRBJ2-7,ASSQSYSYEQY
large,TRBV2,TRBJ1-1,AVLVGERTEAF
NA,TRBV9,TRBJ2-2,ASTSTRDRNTGELF
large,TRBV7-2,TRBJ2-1,ASSLGGRGDEQF
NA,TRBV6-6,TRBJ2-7,DSSGGSPYEQY
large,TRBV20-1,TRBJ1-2,SARDLGASYT
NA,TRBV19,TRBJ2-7,ASSTINYEQN
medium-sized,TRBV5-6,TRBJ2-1,ASSLATARYNEQF
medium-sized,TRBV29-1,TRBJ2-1,SVAERGDNEQF
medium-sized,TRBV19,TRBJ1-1,ASSIDPRTGVGEAF
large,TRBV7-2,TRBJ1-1,ASSSIVMGNTEAF
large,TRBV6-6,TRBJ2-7,ASSGGSPYEQY
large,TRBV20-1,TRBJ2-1,SAGAPLYNEQF
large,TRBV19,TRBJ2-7,ASQGAQMGEQY
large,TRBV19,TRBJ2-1,ASSAGGGAYNEQF
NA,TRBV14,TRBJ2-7,ASSLLDKKIAYEQY